A single sample is the source of the 23 T cell receptor beta chains below, sequenced in a study of beta chain features in type 1 diabetes. The study's findings and limits: Shortening that was moderate but significant affected the TCRB CDR3s of Type 1 diabetes patients in all four CD4+ subsets.

No antigen has been assigned to these receptors. The authors reverse transcribed all of the isolated RNA, so sequencing captured expressed TCRB transcripts. Sequencing used immunoSEQ multiplex PCR; TCRdb keeps in-frame clones, though not all of them. The sample has 150,000 to 200,000 clones; roughly 60% are singletons. Sequencing was performed on naive CD4+ T cells from blood. The receptors derive from a man aged 30 to 45 with type 1 diabetes.

The chain couples TRBV7-2 to TRBJ2-3, with D perhaps TRBD2 (7 bases). V shed 3 bases and J shed 4 bases, with 11 bases lying between them. The CDR3 length is 14 residues. From germline, CDR1 is SGHTA and CDR2 FQGNSA. The CDR3 region has the DNA TGTGCCAGCAGCTTGGGCGGGGGCGCAGATACGCAGTATTTT. This gives the protein CASSLGGGADTQYF.

V gene TRBV30 combines with J gene TRBJ2-3; D remains unclear. Per the germline V gene, CDR1 is GTSNPN and CDR2 is SVGIG (reference sequence). Trimming pared 1 base from V and 4 bases from J, leaving 6 bases between. The CDR3 loop spans 12 amino acids. As DNA, the CDR3 is TGTGCCTGGAGTGATATGGCAGATACGCAGTATTTT. This gives the protein CAWSDMADTQYF.

This clone was counted between two and nine times. V and J are TRBV7-9 and TRBJ2-5, with a possible D match to TRBD2 (6 bases). Trimming took 5 bases from V and 12 from J, leaving 22 bases between them. Germline V lookup: CDR1 SEHNR, CDR2 FQNEAQ (reference sequence). CDR3 length: 14 amino acids. The CDR3 sequence is CASSRSGLPSDKYF. CDR3 DNA sequence: TGTGCCAGCAGCCGATCGGGACTCCCCAGCGACAAGTACTTC.

This clone has only a few counts. The chain couples TRBV7-2 to TRBJ1-1; D possibly corresponds to TRBD1 (5 bases). V shed 5 bases and J shed 4 bases, with 11 bases lying between them. The CDR3 is 13 amino acids. Germline CDR1 SGHTA, CDR2 FQGNSA. The CDR3 bases are TGTGCCAGCAGCCAGAGCGGGGGCACTGAAGCTTTCTTT. As protein: CASSQSGGTEAFF.

V usage is TRBV5-1 and J usage is TRBJ2-3, with TRBD1 identical over 7 bases. Germline-derived CDR1 and CDR2 are SGHRS and YFSETQ. This CDR3 spans 15 amino acids. V shed 2 bases, J shed 5 bases, and the junction held 8 bases outside the gene matches. The CDR3 DNA sequence: TGCGCCAGCAGCTTCGGGACAGCAAAGGGAGATACGCAGTATTTT. Amino acid sequence: CASSFGTAKGDTQYF.

The chain couples TRBV13 to TRBJ1-6, with D possibly TRBD1 on 5 matching bases. The V end lost 2 bases, the J end lost 4 bases, and 12 bases lay between the germline ends. This CDR3 is 16 amino acids long. The germline CDR1 and CDR2 sequences are PRHDT and FYEKMQ (reference sequence). The CDR3 protein is CASSLSAGPYNSPLHF. The CDR3 nucleotides read TGTGCCAGCAGCTTATCTGCAGGGCCTTATAATTCACCCCTCCACTTT.

The V and J genes are TRBV30 and TRBJ2-7; 8 bases align to TRBD1. CDR1 is GTSNPN, CDR2 SVGIG, per germline (reference sequence). The CDR3 spans 15 residues. Germline trimming cut 1 base from V and 7 bases from J; bases unmatched to any gene: 12. The CDR3, as DNA: TGTGCCTGGAGTGGCCGACTGGACAGGGCGTGGGAGCAGTACTTC. It specifies CAWSGRLDRAWEQYF.

Remarks on this clone: The same CDR3 can be traced to other DNA sequences in this sample. The chain is built from TRBV30 and TRBJ2-3; D is perhaps TRBD1 (7 bases). V lost 5 bases, J lost 3 bases, and 12 bases lay in between. Per the germline V gene, CDR1 is GTSNPN and CDR2 is SVGIG (reference sequence). This CDR3 comprises 13 residues. The CDR3 protein is CAWSGGSTDTQYF. CDR3 nucleotides: TGTGCCTGGTCAGGGGGGTCGACAGATACGCAGTATTTT.

This clone was detected once. The CDR3 protein is CASSTWGQGYTEAFF. DNA for the CDR3: TGTGCCAGCAGTACATGGGGTCAGGGGTACACTGAAGCTTTCTTT. The V gene is TRBV27, the J gene TRBJ1-1; TRBD1 might be the D (6 bases). CDR3 length: 15 residues. Germline V lookup: CDR1 MNHEY, CDR2 SMNVEV (reference sequence). V was shortened by 5 bases and J by 3 bases, with 16 bases between the two germline ends.

This clone has more than one count but fewer than ten. The chain has TRBV6-5 and TRBJ2-5; TRBD1 is a possible D gene (6 bases). CDR1 is MNHEY and CDR2 is SVGAGI in the germline V gene. V lost 7 bases, J lost 5 bases, and 14 bases lay in between. The CDR3 is 13 residues long. The CDR3 nucleotides are TGTGCCAGCACTAGGGACACTGCCGAGACCCAGTACTTC. Translation: CASTRDTAETQYF.

The chain carries TRBV7-2 and TRBJ2-7; 8 bases align to TRBD2. The J segment lost 3 bases and the V segment lost 3 bases, leaving 4 bases of the junction unmatched. CDR3 size: 14 residues. Germline V gene sequence: CDR1 SGHTA, CDR2 FQGNSA. CDR3 sequence: CASSFPLAGYEQYF. The DNA of the CDR3 is TGTGCCAGCAGCTTCCCGCTAGCGGGCTACGAGCAGTACTTC.

This clone was seen a few times. This rearrangement joins TRBV5-6 to TRBJ2-2; D is ambiguous. Between the trimmed V and J ends, which lost 2 bases and 5 bases, there was a span of 4 bases. Looked up from germline, CDR1 is SGHDT and CDR2 is YYEEEE. The CDR3 spans 12 residues. Written as DNA, the CDR3 is TGTGCCAGCAGCTTATTTACCGGGGAGCTGTTTTTT. It yields the protein CASSLFTGELFF.

The J gene is TRBJ2-7, the V gene TRBV27; 9 bases line up with TRBD1. The V gene's germline CDR1 is MNHEY and CDR2 SMNVEV (reference sequence). This CDR3 contains 14 residues. J was trimmed by 3 bases and V by 6 bases; bases with no gene match: 6. The CDR3 region has the DNA TGTGCCAGCAGGGAAAGACAGGGGGTCTACGAGCAGTACTTC. It encodes CASRERQGVYEQYF.

The CDR3 DNA sequence: TGTGCCAGCAGTTACTCGATAGGTTGGGGTTTTAATGAGCAGTTCTTC. Translation: CASSYSIGWGFNEQFF. V is TRBV6-5 and J is TRBJ2-1, with D hard to call. The germline V gene has CDR1 MNHEY and CDR2 SVGAGI. V was cut by 0 bases and J by 7 bases, with 16 bases left in between. This CDR3 contains 16 residues.

This chain connects TRBV27 to TRBJ2-3; 11 bases fit TRBD2. The V gene end was trimmed by 4 bases and the J gene end by 6 bases; junction bases not matched to a gene: 9. The germline gives CDR1 MNHEY, CDR2 SMNVEV (reference sequence). This CDR3 has 16 amino acids. For the CDR3, the DNA is TGTGCCAGCAGTTCCCCTCGGACTAGCGGGCTTGATACGCAGTATTTT. The encoded protein is CASSSPRTSGLDTQYF.

This clone has more than one count but fewer than ten. The V call is TRBV9, the J call TRBJ2-1; maybe TRBD1 (5 bases). The CDR3 loop spans 14 amino acids. Trimming pared 0 bases from V and 3 bases from J, leaving 7 bases between. CDR1 and CDR2 from the germline V gene are SGDLS and YYNGEE. This CDR3 is CASSVEGFYNEQFF. Written as DNA, the CDR3 is TGTGCCAGCAGCGTAGAGGGGTTCTACAATGAGCAGTTCTTC.

The chain joins TRBV4-1 to TRBJ1-1; no clear D gene. V was shortened by 0 bases and J by 0 bases, with 20 bases between the two germline ends. The CDR3 runs 19 residues. CDR1 is MGHRA and CDR2 is YSYEKL in the germline V gene. CDR3: CASSQDGIGGYLMNTEAFF. For the CDR3, the DNA is TGCGCCAGCAGCCAAGACGGAATTGGTGGATACCTCATGAACACTGAAGCTTTCTTT.

This clone was counted once. The chain couples TRBV7-9 to TRBJ2-7; 10 bases line up with TRBD2. J gave up 3 bases and V 1 base, and 3 bases lay outside the gene matches. Germline loops: CDR1 SEHNR, CDR2 FQNEAQ (reference sequence). The length of the CDR3 is 15 residues. The CDR3 nucleotides read TGTGCCAGCAGCTTAGGGACTAGCGGAAACTACGAGCAGTACTTC. Translating gives CASSLGTSGNYEQYF. Filled out from reference TRBV7-9 and TRBJ2-7, the complete variable domain reads DTGVSQNPRHKITKRGQNVTFRCDPISEHNRLYWYRQTLGQGPEFLTYFQNEAQLEKSRLLSDRFSAERPKGSFSTLEIQRTEQGDSAMYLCASSLGTSGNYEQYFGPGTRLTVT.

As to this clone: The limits of the CDR3 on the DNA are not certain, so only TCRdb's listed CDR3 is given. The chain is built from TRBV25-1 and TRBJ2-3; the tabulated D call, TRBD2, remains unverified against the DNA. Germline CDR1 reads MGHDK; CDR2 reads SYGVNS. 16 amino acids form the CDR3, both terminal residues included. The CDR3: CASSSSASGSLGTQYF.

This clone was detected only a few times. The chain has TRBV4-3 and TRBJ2-7; TRBD2 might be the D (7 bases). This CDR3 comprises 16 residues. Trimming shortened V by 0 bases and J by 3 bases, and 15 bases separated the two germline ends. From germline, CDR1 is LGHNA and CDR2 YSLEER. CDR3 bases: TGCGCCAGCAGCCAAGAACCAGGGAGGGGGGTCTACGAGCAGTACTTC. Protein: CASSQEPGRGVYEQYF.

V gene TRBV29-1 combines with J gene TRBJ1-1; D gene unclear. Germline CDR1 is SQVTM and CDR2 is ANQGSEA. Between the trimmed V and J ends, which lost 7 bases and 0 bases, there was a span of 12 bases. The CDR3 extends over 13 amino acids. The CDR3 DNA follows: TGCAGCGCTCGGACGGCTATGAACACTGAAGCTTTCTTT. Protein: CSARTAMNTEAFF.

This clone was observed once. The chain joins TRBV28 to TRBJ2-7; D may be TRBD1 (5 bases). The CDR3 contains 12 residues. Germline-derived CDR1 and CDR2 are MDHEN and SYDVKM. V was pared by 6 bases and J by 6 bases, with 12 bases between. The chain's CDR3 is CASSQRGSEQYF. The DNA of the CDR3 is TGTGCCAGCAGCCAAAGGGGATCCGAGCAGTACTTC. Looking up the rest from reference TRBV28 and TRBJ2-7 gives the full variable domain: DVKVTQSSRYLVKRTGEKVFLECVQDMDHENMFWYRQDPGLGLRLIYFSYDVKMKEKGDIPEGYSVSREKKERFSLILESASTNQTSMYLCASSQRGSEQYFGPGTRLTVT.

The sample holds a few counts of this clone. The V call is TRBV4-3, the J call TRBJ2-1, with a possible D match to TRBD1 (5 bases). The V end lost 6 bases, the J end lost 12 bases, and 9 bases lay between the germline ends. CDR3 length: 10 residues. Looked up from germline, CDR1 is LGHNA and CDR2 is YSLEER. DNA for the CDR3: TGCGCCAGCAGTGGGGCTTGGCAGTTCTTC. Its protein is CASSGAWQFF.